A single TCR beta chain is shown here with its context. This sample was taken from a study of shared clonotypes between healthy human individuals. Produced via immunoSEQ multiplex PCR; TCRdb's table is partial and in-frame only. This sample has roughly 2,300,000 clones; roughly 92% occur once, and the top ten carry 0.37%. Germline V gives CDR1 SGHAT, CDR2 FQNNGV. With 1 base clipped from V and 4 bases from J, the junction kept 15 bases outside the gene matches. This CDR3 spans 19 amino acids. The chain has TRBV11-2 and TRBJ2-3; TRBD2 agrees at 9 bases. Sequences were obtained from naive CD4+ T cells from PBMCs. Subset here: CD45RA+ positively selected. The source is a man aged 18 to 29 in good health. Some clones in this sample may be carry-over from other donors' samples. The CDR3 reads CASSLVPVTSGRGPDTQYF. Written as DNA, the CDR3 is TGTGCCAGCAGCTTAGTGCCCGTGACTAGCGGAAGAGGCCCAGATACGCAGTATTTT.